The 8 T cell receptor beta chains presented below share a single source sample, sequenced in a study of cytomegalovirus exposure and HLA in healthy donors. The table came from immunoSEQ multiplex PCR; TCRdb's copy has only in-frame clones and leaves some out. The data contain approximately 98,000 clones, roughly 84% of them singletons. The sequencing sample was made of PBMCs. These receptors originate from a woman younger than 35 in good health and CMV-seronegative.

The chain has TRBV13 and TRBJ2-3; D not resolved. CDR1 and CDR2 (germline): PRHDT, FYEKMQ (reference sequence). With 7 bases removed from V and 2 bases from J, the gap between germline ends came to 7 bases. The CDR3 contains 12 residues. The DNA for the CDR3 is TGTGCCAGCAACATTCCCACAGATACGCAGTATTTT. Its protein is CASNIPTDTQYF.

V gene TRBV6-5 combines with J gene TRBJ1-1; D is perhaps TRBD1 (5 bases). V gave up 5 bases and J gave up 5 bases, with 12 bases separating them. The CDR3 consists of 13 residues. Germline-derived CDR1 and CDR2 are MNHEY and SVGAGI. The CDR3 DNA reads TGTGCCAGCAGTCAAGCAGGGAAAACTGAAGCTTTCTTT. Its translation is CASSQAGKTEAFF.

This clone has just a few counts. The chain couples TRBV4-1 to TRBJ2-1, with 9 bases identical to TRBD2. Germline lookup yields CDR1 MGHRA and CDR2 YSYEKL. J gave up 10 bases and V 1 base, and 5 bases lay outside the gene matches. There are 14 residues in the CDR3. The CDR3 sequence: CASSQAGLAREQFF. CDR3 DNA sequence: TGCGCCAGCAGCCAAGCCGGACTAGCGAGGGAGCAGTTCTTC.

The chain combines TRBV10-3 with TRBJ2-7; 11 nucleotides line up with TRBD1. Trimming removed 3 bases from V and 1 base from J; junction bases left unmatched: 2. Germline lookup yields CDR1 ENHRY and CDR2 SYGVKD. CDR3 length: 15 residues. In DNA form, the CDR3 reads TGTGCCATCAGTGAAGGGACAGGGGGTTCCTACGAGCAGTACTTC. The encoded protein is CAISEGTGGSYEQYF.

The CDR3 DNA sequence: TGTGCCAGCAGCGTAGGGCAGGGCACAGATACGCAGTATTTT. Its protein product is CASSVGQGTDTQYF. The chain is built from TRBV9 and TRBJ2-3, with unresolved D. The CDR3 runs 14 residues. The germline V and J ends were trimmed by 0 bases and 1 base, with 6 bases remaining between them. Germline assignment: CDR1 SGDLS and CDR2 YYNGEE.

The sample holds a few counts of this clone. The chain couples TRBV30 to TRBJ2-3; TRBD2 aligns across 10 bases. Trimming cost V 0 bases and J 2 bases; bases outside gene matches: 5. The CDR3 is made up of 16 amino acids. CDR1 and CDR2 from the germline V gene are GTSNPN and SVGIG (reference sequence). CDR3 sequence: CAWSVWTSGFTDTQYF. CDR3 nucleotides: TGTGCCTGGAGTGTATGGACTAGCGGTTTCACAGATACGCAGTATTTT. Based on the CDR3 plus reference TRBV30 and TRBJ2-3, the full variable domain is SQTIHQWPATLVQPVGSPLSLECTVEGTSNPNLYWYRQAAGRGLQLLFYSVGIGQISSEVPQNLSASRPQDRQFILSSKKLLLSDSGFYLCAWSVWTSGFTDTQYFGPGTRLTVL.

Only one count was recorded for this clone. The chain has TRBV7-9 and TRBJ2-3; the match to TRBD2 covers 8 bases. V shed 3 bases, J shed 1 base, and the junction held 3 bases outside the gene matches. The CDR3 has 15 amino acids. Looked up from germline, CDR1 is SEHNR and CDR2 is FQNEAQ (reference sequence). The CDR3 bases are TGTGCCAGCAGCTTTAGGCGGGGGGGCACAGATACGCAGTATTTT. Translating gives CASSFRRGGTDTQYF. The variable domain in full, with the rest retrieved from reference TRBV7-9 and TRBJ2-3, is DTGVSQNPRHKITKRGQNVTFRCDPISEHNRLYWYRQTLGQGPEFLTYFQNEAQLEKSRLLSDRFSAERPKGSFSTLEIQRTEQGDSAMYLCASSFRRGGTDTQYFGPGTRLTVL.

The gene calls are TRBV10-3 and TRBJ1-4, with 11 bases fitting TRBD1. CDR3 length equals 17 residues. Germline CDR1 reads ENHRY; CDR2 reads SYGVKD. Trimming took 2 bases from V and 4 from J; bases not matched to a gene: 6. CDR3 nucleotides: TGTGCCATCAGTGAGGCACCCGGGACAGGGGGTAATGAAAAACTGTTTTTT. Its protein is CAISEAPGTGGNEKLFF.